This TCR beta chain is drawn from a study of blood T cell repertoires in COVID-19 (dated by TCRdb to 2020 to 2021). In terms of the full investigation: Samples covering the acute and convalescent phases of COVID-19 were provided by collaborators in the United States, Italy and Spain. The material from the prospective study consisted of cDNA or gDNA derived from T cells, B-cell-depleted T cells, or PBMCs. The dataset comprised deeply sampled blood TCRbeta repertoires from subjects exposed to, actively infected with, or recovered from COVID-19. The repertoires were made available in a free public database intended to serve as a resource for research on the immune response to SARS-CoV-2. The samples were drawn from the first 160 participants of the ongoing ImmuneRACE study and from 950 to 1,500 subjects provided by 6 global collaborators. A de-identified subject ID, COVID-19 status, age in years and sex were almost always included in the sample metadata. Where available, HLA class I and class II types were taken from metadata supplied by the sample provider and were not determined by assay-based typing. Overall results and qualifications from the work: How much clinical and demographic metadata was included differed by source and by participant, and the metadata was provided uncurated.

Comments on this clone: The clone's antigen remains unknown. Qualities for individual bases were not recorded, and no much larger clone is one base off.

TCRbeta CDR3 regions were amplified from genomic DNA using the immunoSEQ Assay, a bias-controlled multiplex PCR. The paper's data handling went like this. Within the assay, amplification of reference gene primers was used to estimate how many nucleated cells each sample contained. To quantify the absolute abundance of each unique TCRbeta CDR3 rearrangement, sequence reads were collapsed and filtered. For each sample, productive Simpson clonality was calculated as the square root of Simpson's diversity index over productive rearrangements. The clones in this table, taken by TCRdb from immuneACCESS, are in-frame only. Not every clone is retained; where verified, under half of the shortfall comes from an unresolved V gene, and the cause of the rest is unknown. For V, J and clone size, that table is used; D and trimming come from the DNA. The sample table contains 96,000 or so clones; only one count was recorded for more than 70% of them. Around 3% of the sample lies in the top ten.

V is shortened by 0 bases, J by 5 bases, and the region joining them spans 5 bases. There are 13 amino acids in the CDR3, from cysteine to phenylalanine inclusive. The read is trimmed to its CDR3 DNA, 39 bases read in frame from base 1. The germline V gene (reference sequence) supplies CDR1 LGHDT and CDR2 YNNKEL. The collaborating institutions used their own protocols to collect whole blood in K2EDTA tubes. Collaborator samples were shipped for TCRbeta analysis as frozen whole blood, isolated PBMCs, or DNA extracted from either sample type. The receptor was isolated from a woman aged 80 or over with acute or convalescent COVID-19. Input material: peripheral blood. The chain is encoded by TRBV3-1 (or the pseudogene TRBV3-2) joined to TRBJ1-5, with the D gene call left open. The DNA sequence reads TGTGCCAGCAGCCAAGACAGCGATCAGCCCCAGCATTTT. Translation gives CASSQDSDQPQHF.